The clone carrying this TCR beta chain showed up many times. Its antigen is undetermined. Trimming took off 7 bases at V and 0 bases at J, with 7 bases between the two ends. The CDR3 runs 12 residues. Germline lookup yields CDR1 DFQATT and CDR2 SNEGSKA (reference sequence). Preparation of the TCRbeta library was carried out with unique molecular identifiers. From the PCR reads, TCRdb called clonotypes with MiXCR, one entry per CDR3 protein. The data hold approximately 980,000 distinct CDR3 sequences, with about 29% observed a single time. The sample is drawn from a study of T-cell reconstitution after alpha-beta-depleted transplantation in children. Broader study findings: Roughly two months post-transplant, alpha-beta T cells reportedly originated from several hundred graft clones that had expanded. When one year had passed after transplant, most T-cell counts and diversity came from newly produced T cells.

The rearrangement uses TRBV20-1 and TRBJ2-1; D possibly matches TRBD1 or TRBD2 (5 bases each). The origin of this receptor is a boy in the first two years of life who had a stem cell transplant for SCID, so the T cells may come from the graft donor. Sample: PBMCs, mostly from graft donor cells, taken 360 days after TCRalphabeta/CD19-depleted stem cell transplant. The CDR3 bases are TGCAGTGGGGGGAGCTCCTACAATGAGCAGTTCTTC. Translating gives CSGGSSYNEQFF.